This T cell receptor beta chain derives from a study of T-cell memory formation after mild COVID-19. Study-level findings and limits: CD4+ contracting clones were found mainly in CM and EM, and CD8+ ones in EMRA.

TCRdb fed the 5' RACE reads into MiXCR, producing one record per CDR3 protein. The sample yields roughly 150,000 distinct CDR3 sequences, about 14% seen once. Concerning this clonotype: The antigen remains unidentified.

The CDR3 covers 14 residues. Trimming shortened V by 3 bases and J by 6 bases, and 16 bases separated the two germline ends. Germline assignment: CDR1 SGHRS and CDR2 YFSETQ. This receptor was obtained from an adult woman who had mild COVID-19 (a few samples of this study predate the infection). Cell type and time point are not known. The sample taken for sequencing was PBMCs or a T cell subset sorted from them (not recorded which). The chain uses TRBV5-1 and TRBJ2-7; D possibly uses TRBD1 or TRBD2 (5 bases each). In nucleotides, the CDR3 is TGCGCCAGCAGCTCAACCCCAGGGAGCTCCGAGCAGTACTTC. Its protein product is CASSSTPGSSEQYF.